These 22 T cell receptor beta chains originate from one sample sequenced in a study of shared clonotypes between healthy human individuals. Generated by immunoSEQ multiplex PCR, the TCRdb table keeps only in-frame clones and is missing some. The repertoire has fewer than 800,000 clones, 92% of them found once; the top ten carry more than 20%. Positive CCR7 selection of CD45RO-negative cells yielded the naive CD8 cells, and terminally differentiated effector memory CD45RA+ cells were excluded. The sample comprised naive CD8+ T cells sorted from blood. These receptors came from a man aged 25 to 45 in good health.

The gene calls are TRBV4-1 and TRBJ2-7; D perhaps matches TRBD1 (6 bases). CDR1 is MGHRA and CDR2 is YSYEKL in the germline V gene. This CDR3 contains 17 residues. Trimming stripped 1 base from V and 2 bases from J, with 18 bases between. CDR3 sequence: CASSQAQGRDLAYEQYF. CDR3 sequence (DNA): TGCGCCAGCAGCCAAGCCCAGGGGCGAGACTTAGCCTACGAGCAGTACTTC.

V is TRBV6-6 and J is TRBJ1-1; maybe TRBD1 (5 bases). Germline V gives CDR1 MNHNY, CDR2 SVGAGI (reference sequence). The CDR3 has 13 amino acids. Trimming left V 4 bases short and J 4 bases short, with 10 bases between. Here the CDR3 DNA reads TGTGCCAGCAGTTGGGACCGGGGCACTGAAGCTTTCTTT. Its translation is CASSWDRGTEAFF.

The genes are TRBV18 and TRBJ1-1, with a possible D match to TRBD1 (5 bases). The V end lost 3 bases, the J end lost 3 bases, and 17 bases lay between the germline ends. Germline V lookup: CDR1 KGHSH, CDR2 LQKENI. The CDR3 contains 16 residues. CDR3 residues: CASSPLGQTYDTEAFF. In DNA form, the CDR3 reads TGTGCCAGCTCACCCCTGGGGCAGACCTATGACACTGAAGCTTTCTTT.

The chain carries TRBV5-5 and TRBJ2-7; TRBD1 agrees at 8 bases. Losses at the gene ends were 1 base for V and 5 bases for J; bases not matched to a gene: 5. This CDR3 spans 14 amino acids. In germline, CDR1 is SGHKS, CDR2 YYEKEE (reference sequence). CDR3 coding DNA: TGTGCCAGCAGCTTGTGGGCAGGGGGCAACGAGCAGTACTTC. This sequence encodes CASSLWAGGNEQYF.

The V gene is TRBV18, the J gene TRBJ2-1; D unclear. Trimming left V 0 bases short and J 7 bases short, with 13 bases between. Germline V gene sequence: CDR1 KGHSH, CDR2 LQKENI. The length of the CDR3 is 15 residues. As DNA, the CDR3 is TGTGCCAGCTCACCACCGAACGGAGCGCGGAATGAGCAGTTCTTC. Its translation is CASSPPNGARNEQFF.

The J gene is TRBJ2-5, the V gene TRBV7-3; D is unresolved. The V and J ends lost 5 bases and 1 base respectively, with 11 bases between them. This CDR3 contains 14 residues. CDR1 and CDR2 from the germline V gene are SGHTA and FQGTGA. CDR3 loop: CASSPFAFQETQYF. DNA of the CDR3: TGTGCCAGCAGCCCCTTTGCGTTCCAAGAGACCCAGTACTTC.

This chain uses TRBV28 with TRBJ2-7; D gene ambiguous. The CDR3 consists of 19 residues. Germline V gene data show CDR1 as MDHEN and CDR2 as SYDVKM. V dropped 5 bases and J dropped 3 bases, with 29 bases sitting between them. CDR3 DNA: TGTGCCAGCAGTCCCTTAGTTAGGCGGAGACCTGCGACCAACTACGAGCAGTACTTC. As protein: CASSPLVRRRPATNYEQYF.

This clone was observed a handful of times. The CDR3 sequence is CASRATGGSGYTF. For the CDR3, the DNA is TGTGCCAGCAGAGCGACAGGAGGGTCTGGCTACACCTTC. The V and J genes are TRBV27 and TRBJ1-2; perhaps TRBD1 as D (6 bases). The CDR3 extends over 13 amino acids. The germline V and J ends were trimmed by 6 bases and 7 bases, with 15 bases remaining between them. Germline V gene sequence: CDR1 MNHEY, CDR2 SMNVEV (reference sequence).

This clone was picked up one time. The rearrangement joins TRBV5-4 to TRBJ2-3, with TRBD1 matching over 7 bases. The ends lost 4 bases at V and 0 bases at J; junction bases unmatched: 5. The CDR3 totals 15 residues. Germline-derived CDR1 and CDR2 are SGHNT and YYREEE (reference sequence). CDR3 nucleotides: TGTGCCAGCAGCCCTAGGACAGGTAGCACAGATACGCAGTATTTT. It translates to CASSPRTGSTDTQYF.

V is TRBV7-9 and J is TRBJ2-3, with D hard to call. The CDR3 contains 17 residues. CDR1 and CDR2 (germline): SEHNR, FQNEAQ (reference sequence). Trimming took off 4 bases at V and 0 bases at J, with 17 bases between the two ends. DNA of the CDR3: TGTGCCAGCAGCTACCCTCCCCCACTAACTAGCACAGATACGCAGTATTTT. Its protein is CASSYPPPLTSTDTQYF.

The chain recombines TRBV4-1 with TRBJ2-2, with D perhaps matching TRBD2 (6 bases). V lost 1 base to trimming and J lost 6 bases, with 12 bases between them. The CDR3 sequence is 15 residues long. From germline, CDR1 is MGHRA and CDR2 YSYEKL. This CDR3 reads CASSQAMTSAGELFF. The CDR3 coding sequence is TGCGCCAGCAGCCAAGCAATGACTAGTGCCGGGGAGCTGTTTTTT.

The chain is built from TRBV4-1 and TRBJ2-2; D is uncertain. This CDR3 is built from 14 residues. V lost 0 bases, J lost 5 bases, and 7 bases lay in between. CDR1 and CDR2 (germline): MGHRA, YSYEKL. DNA for the CDR3: TGCGCCAGCAGCCAAGACCCTGGGACCGGGGAGCTGTTTTTT. This gives the protein CASSQDPGTGELFF.

V is TRBV7-2 and J is TRBJ2-5; D perhaps matches TRBD2 (5 bases). The germline CDR1 and CDR2 sequences are SGHTA and FQGNSA. V was cut by 5 bases and J by 3 bases, with 22 bases left in between. There are 17 residues in the CDR3. For the CDR3, the DNA is TGTGCCAGCAGCCCCTCCCCGCAGCGGATGATTGAAGAGACCCAGTACTTC. Translating gives CASSPSPQRMIEETQYF. The complete variable domain, with remaining parts taken from reference TRBV7-2 and TRBJ2-5, reads GAGVSQSPSNKVTEKGKDVELRCDPISGHTALYWYRQSLGQGLEFLIYFQGNSAPDKSGLPSDRFSAERTGGSVSTLTIQRTQQEDSAVYLCASSPSPQRMIEETQYFGPGTRLLVL.

This chain joins TRBV27 and TRBJ2-1, with 8 bases fitting TRBD2. The CDR3 sequence is 15 residues long. The ends lost 3 bases at V and 3 bases at J; junction bases unmatched: 4. The germline gives CDR1 MNHEY, CDR2 SMNVEV (reference sequence). The CDR3 nucleotides read TGTGCCAGCAGTTTCTCAGCGGGAGACTACAATGAGCAGTTCTTC. It codes for CASSFSAGDYNEQFF.

V usage is TRBV6-5 and J usage is TRBJ1-5; maybe TRBD1 (5 bases). The length of the CDR3 is 15 residues. Germline V gene sequence: CDR1 MNHEY, CDR2 SVGAGI. Trimming cost V 0 bases and J 5 bases, with 11 bases left between them. In nucleotides, the CDR3 is TGTGCCAGCAGTTACTCGGCGGGGCCCGATCAGCCCCAGCATTTT. Its protein is CASSYSAGPDQPQHF.

The V and J genes are TRBV27 and TRBJ2-1; no clear D gene. CDR3 length equals 13 residues. The germline V gene has CDR1 MNHEY and CDR2 SMNVEV (reference sequence). V was trimmed by 5 bases and J by 6 bases, leaving 11 bases between them. This CDR3 reads CASSLYSPNEQFF. The CDR3 coding sequence is TGTGCCAGCAGTCTATACAGCCCCAATGAGCAGTTCTTC.

This clone was observed a few times. This chain connects TRBV18 to TRBJ2-7; 7 nucleotides line up with TRBD1. V lost 3 bases, J lost 5 bases, and 1 base stayed unmatched. The CDR3 totals 12 residues. Germline V gene sequence: CDR1 KGHSH, CDR2 LQKENI. The CDR3: CASSPTGNEQYF. The CDR3 DNA is TGTGCCAGCTCACCGACAGGGAACGAGCAGTACTTC.

V and J are TRBV14 and TRBJ2-7; 10 bases are a match to TRBD2. V shed 1 base and J 3 bases; nucleotides not matched to a gene: 3. CDR3 size: 15 residues. Germline CDR1 is SGHDN and CDR2 is FVKESK. CDR3 DNA: TGTGCCAGCAGCCAAGGCCTAGCGGGAGACTACGAGCAGTACTTC. This sequence encodes CASSQGLAGDYEQYF.

A word on this clone: The sample contains more than one DNA sequence encoding this CDR3. V gene TRBV9 combines with J gene TRBJ2-5; 15 nucleotides line up with TRBD2. Germline CDR1 reads SGDLS; CDR2 reads YYNGEE. This CDR3 spans 15 amino acids. V lost 3 bases, J lost 5 bases, and 2 bases stayed unmatched. CDR3 in amino acids: CASSAGTSGRETQYF. The CDR3 region has the DNA TGTGCCAGCAGCGCCGGGACTAGCGGGAGGGAGACCCAGTACTTC.

This clone occurred a few times. The chain links TRBV7-9 to TRBJ2-7; tentatively, D is TRBD1 (6 bases). V lost 4 bases, J lost 1 base, and 11 bases lay in between. Germline-derived CDR1 and CDR2 are SEHNR and FQNEAQ (reference sequence). This CDR3 comprises 14 residues. Written as DNA, the CDR3 is TGTGCCAGCAGCTCCCGACAGGCGTCCTACGAGCAGTACTTC. Amino acids: CASSSRQASYEQYF.

The gene calls are TRBV27 and TRBJ2-1; TRBD2 matches at 11 bases. Germline V gives CDR1 MNHEY, CDR2 SMNVEV (reference sequence). The CDR3 totals 16 residues. V lost 5 bases, J lost 5 bases, and 8 bases stayed unmatched. CDR3 loop: CASSRRTGLADNEQFF. In nucleotides, the CDR3 is TGTGCCAGCAGTAGAAGAACGGGACTAGCGGACAATGAGCAGTTCTTC.

The chain has TRBV5-5 and TRBJ2-1; 7 nucleotides match TRBD2. The CDR3 sequence is 13 residues long. Germline V gene sequence: CDR1 SGHKS, CDR2 YYEKEE (reference sequence). V trimming: 0 bases; J trimming: 8 bases; junction bases outside the gene matches: 2. CDR3 sequence: CASSLGLAYEQFF. The CDR3 DNA is TGTGCCAGCAGCTTGGGACTAGCTTATGAGCAGTTCTTC.